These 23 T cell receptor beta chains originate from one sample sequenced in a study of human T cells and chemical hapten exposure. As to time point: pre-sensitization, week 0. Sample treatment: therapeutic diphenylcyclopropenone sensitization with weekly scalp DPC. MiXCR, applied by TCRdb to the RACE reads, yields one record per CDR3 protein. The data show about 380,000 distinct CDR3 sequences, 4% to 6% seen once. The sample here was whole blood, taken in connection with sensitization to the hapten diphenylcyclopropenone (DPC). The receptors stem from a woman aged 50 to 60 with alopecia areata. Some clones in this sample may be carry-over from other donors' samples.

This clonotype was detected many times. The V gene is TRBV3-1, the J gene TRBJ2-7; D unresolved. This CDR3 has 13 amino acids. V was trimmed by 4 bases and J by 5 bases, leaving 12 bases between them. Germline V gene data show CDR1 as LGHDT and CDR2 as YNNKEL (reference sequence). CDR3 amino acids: CASSPAWANEQYF. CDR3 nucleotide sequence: TGTGCCAGCAGCCCCGCCTGGGCGAACGAGCAGTACTTC.

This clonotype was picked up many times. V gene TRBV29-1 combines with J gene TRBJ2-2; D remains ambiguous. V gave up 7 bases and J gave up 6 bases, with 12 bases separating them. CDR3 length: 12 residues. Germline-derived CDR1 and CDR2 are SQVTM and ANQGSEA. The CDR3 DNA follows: TGCAGCGCCTCGGCTGTAGCCGGGGAGCTGTTTTTT. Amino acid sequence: CSASAVAGELFF.

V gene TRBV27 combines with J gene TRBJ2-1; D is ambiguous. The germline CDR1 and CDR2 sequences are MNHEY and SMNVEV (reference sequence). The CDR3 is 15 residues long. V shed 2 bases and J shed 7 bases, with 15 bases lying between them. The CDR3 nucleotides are TGTGCCAGCAGTTTAGCGGAAGACCTCCCTAATGAGCAGTTCTTC. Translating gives CASSLAEDLPNEQFF.

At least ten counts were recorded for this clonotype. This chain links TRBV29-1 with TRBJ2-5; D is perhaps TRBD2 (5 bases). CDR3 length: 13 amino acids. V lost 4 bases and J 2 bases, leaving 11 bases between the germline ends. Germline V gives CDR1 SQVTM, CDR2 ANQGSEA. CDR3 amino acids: CSVVRGQQETQYF. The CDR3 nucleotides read TGCAGCGTTGTGAGAGGGCAGCAAGAGACCCAGTACTTC.

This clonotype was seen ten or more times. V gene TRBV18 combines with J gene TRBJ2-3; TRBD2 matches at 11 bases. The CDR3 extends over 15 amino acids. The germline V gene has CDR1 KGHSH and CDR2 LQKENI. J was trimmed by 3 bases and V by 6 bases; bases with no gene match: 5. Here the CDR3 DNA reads TGTGCCAGCTCGCTACTAGCGGGAGCTACAGATACGCAGTATTTT. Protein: CASSLLAGATDTQYF.

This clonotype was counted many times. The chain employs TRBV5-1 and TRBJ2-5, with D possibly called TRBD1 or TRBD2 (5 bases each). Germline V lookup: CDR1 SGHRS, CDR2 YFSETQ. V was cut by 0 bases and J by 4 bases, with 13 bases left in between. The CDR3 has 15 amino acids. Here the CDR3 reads CASSLVGTNGETQYF. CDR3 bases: TGCGCCAGCAGCTTGGTCGGGACCAACGGAGAGACCCAGTACTTC. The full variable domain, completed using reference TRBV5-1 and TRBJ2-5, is KAGVTQTPRYLIKTRGQQVTLSCSPISGHRSVSWYQQTPGQGLQFLFEYFSETQRNKGNFPGRFSGRQFSNSRSEMNVSTLELGDSALYLCASSLVGTNGETQYFGPGTRLLVL.

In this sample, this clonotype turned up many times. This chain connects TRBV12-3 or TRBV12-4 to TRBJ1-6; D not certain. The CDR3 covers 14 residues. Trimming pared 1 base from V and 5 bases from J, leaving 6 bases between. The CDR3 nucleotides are TGTGCCAGCAGTTTAGGCGGGAATAATTCACCCCTCCACTTT. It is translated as CASSLGGNNSPLHF.

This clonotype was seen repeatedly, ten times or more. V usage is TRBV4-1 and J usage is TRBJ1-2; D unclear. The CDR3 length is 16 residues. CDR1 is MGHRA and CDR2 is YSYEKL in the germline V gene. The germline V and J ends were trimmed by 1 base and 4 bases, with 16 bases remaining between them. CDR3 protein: CASSQVANGNGYGYTF. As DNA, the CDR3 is TGCGCCAGCAGCCAAGTTGCTAACGGGAATGGCTATGGCTACACCTTC.

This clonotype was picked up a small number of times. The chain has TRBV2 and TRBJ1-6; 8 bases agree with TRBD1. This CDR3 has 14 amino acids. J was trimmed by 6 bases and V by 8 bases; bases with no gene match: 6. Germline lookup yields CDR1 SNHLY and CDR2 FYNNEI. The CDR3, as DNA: TGTGCCAGCCGGCTGACAGGGGTTAATTCACCCCTCCACTTT. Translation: CASRLTGVNSPLHF.

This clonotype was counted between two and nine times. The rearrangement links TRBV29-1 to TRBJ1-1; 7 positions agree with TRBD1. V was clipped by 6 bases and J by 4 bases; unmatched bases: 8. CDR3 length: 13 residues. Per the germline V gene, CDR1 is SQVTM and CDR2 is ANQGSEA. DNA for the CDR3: TGCAGCGTGGCGACAGGGACGGTCACTGAAGCTTTCTTT. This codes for CSVATGTVTEAFF.

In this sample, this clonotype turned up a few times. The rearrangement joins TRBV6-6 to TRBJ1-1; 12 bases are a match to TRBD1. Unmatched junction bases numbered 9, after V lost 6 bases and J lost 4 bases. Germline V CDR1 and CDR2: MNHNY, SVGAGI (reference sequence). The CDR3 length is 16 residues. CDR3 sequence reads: CASRNRDRGHGTEAFF. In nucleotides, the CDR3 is TGTGCCAGCAGGAACCGGGACAGGGGGCACGGCACTGAAGCTTTCTTT.

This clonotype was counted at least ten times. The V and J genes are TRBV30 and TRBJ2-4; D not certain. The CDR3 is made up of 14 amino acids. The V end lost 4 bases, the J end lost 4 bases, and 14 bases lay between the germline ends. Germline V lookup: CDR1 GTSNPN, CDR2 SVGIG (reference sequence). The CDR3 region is CAWKNWRKKNIQYF. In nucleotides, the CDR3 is TGTGCCTGGAAAAATTGGCGGAAAAAAAACATTCAGTACTTC. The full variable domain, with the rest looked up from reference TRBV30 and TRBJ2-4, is SQTIHQWPATLVQPVGSPLSLECTVEGTSNPNLYWYRQAAGRGLQLLFYSVGIGQISSEVPQNLSASRPQDRQFILSSKKLLLSDSGFYLCAWKNWRKKNIQYFGAGTRLSVL.

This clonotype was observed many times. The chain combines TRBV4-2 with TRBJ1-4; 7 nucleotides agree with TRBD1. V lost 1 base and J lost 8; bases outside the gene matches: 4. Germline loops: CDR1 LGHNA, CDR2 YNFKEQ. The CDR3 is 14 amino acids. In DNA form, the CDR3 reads TGTGCCAGCAGCCAAGCAGGGGGAATGGAAAAACTGTTTTTT. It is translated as CASSQAGGMEKLFF.

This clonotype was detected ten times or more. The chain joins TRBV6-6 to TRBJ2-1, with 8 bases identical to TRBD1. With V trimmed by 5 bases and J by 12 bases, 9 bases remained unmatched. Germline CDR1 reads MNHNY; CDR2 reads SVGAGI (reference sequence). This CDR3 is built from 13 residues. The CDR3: CASSPGQDRRQFF. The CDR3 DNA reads TGTGCCAGCAGTCCGGGACAGGATAGACGGCAGTTCTTC.

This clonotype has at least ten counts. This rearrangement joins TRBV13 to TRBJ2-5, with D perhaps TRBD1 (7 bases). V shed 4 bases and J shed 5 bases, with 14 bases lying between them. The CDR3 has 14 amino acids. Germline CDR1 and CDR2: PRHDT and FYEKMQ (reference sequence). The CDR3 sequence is CASSSRGARETQYF. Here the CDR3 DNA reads TGTGCCAGCAGCTCCAGGGGGGCGAGGGAGACCCAGTACTTC.

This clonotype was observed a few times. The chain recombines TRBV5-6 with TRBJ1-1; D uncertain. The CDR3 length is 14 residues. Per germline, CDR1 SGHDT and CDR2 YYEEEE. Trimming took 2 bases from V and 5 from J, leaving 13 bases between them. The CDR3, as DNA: TGTGCCAGCAGCTTTGGTGCCGTAGTGACTGAAGCTTTCTTT. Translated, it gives CASSFGAVVTEAFF.

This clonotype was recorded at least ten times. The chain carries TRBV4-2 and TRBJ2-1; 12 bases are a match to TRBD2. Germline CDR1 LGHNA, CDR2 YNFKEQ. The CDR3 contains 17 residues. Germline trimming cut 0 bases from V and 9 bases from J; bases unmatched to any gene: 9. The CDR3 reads CASSQDEASGGAFEQFF. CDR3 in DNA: TGTGCCAGCAGCCAAGACGAGGCTAGCGGGGGGGCCTTTGAGCAGTTCTTC.

CDR3 loop: CASSVGDFSYTF. CDR3 nucleotides: TGCGCCAGCAGCGTAGGGGATTTTAGCTACACCTTC. J is TRBJ1-2 and V is TRBV5-1, with a possible D match to TRBD1 (5 bases). Germline CDR1 reads SGHRS; CDR2 reads YFSETQ. The V and J ends lost 4 bases and 9 bases respectively, with 13 bases between them. CDR3 length equals 12 residues. The whole variable domain, filled in from reference TRBV5-1 and TRBJ1-2, reads KAGVTQTPRYLIKTRGQQVTLSCSPISGHRSVSWYQQTPGQGLQFLFEYFSETQRNKGNFPGRFSGRQFSNSRSEMNVSTLELGDSALYLCASSVGDFSYTFGSGTRLTVV.

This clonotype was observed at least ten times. CDR3 nucleotides: TGCAGTGTGGTCGGAACCCCCCCAGATACGCAGTATTTT. It codes for CSVVGTPPDTQYF. The chain carries TRBV20-1 and TRBJ2-3; D is unclear. CDR3 size: 13 residues. Germline assignment: CDR1 DFQATT and CDR2 SNEGSKA (reference sequence). V gave up 7 bases and J gave up 4 bases, with 15 bases separating them.

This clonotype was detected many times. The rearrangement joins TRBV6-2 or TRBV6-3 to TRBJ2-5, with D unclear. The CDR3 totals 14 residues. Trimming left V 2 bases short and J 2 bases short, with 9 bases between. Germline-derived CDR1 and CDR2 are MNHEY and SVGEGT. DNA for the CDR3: TGTGCCAGCAGTTACGGAGTCAGGCAAGAGACCCAGTACTTC. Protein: CASSYGVRQETQYF.

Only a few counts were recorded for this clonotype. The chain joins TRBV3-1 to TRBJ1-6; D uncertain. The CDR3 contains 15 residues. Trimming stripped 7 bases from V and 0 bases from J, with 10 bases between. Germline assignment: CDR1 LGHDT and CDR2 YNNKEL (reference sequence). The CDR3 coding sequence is TGTGCCAGCACCCCGCGGAGCTCCTATAATTCACCCCTCCACTTT. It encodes CASTPRSSYNSPLHF.

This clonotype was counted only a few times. The CDR3 sequence is CSARSREGLRDTQYF. The CDR3 nucleotides read TGCAGTGCTAGATCGCGGGAGGGCCTTCGGGATACGCAGTATTTT. This sequence joins TRBV20-1 and TRBJ2-3, with 9 bases lining up with TRBD2. Looked up from germline, CDR1 is DFQATT and CDR2 is SNEGSKA (reference sequence). Trimming removed 2 bases from V and 6 bases from J; junction bases left unmatched: 9. The CDR3 has 15 amino acids.

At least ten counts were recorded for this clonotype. This CDR3 reads CSAGEGQGNQPQHF. CDR3 nucleotides: TGCAGCGCCGGGGAGGGGCAGGGGAATCAGCCCCAGCATTTT. The rearrangement joins TRBV29-1 to TRBJ1-5; perhaps TRBD1 as D (6 bases). From germline, CDR1 is SQVTM and CDR2 ANQGSEA. The CDR3 spans 14 residues. V lost 7 bases to trimming and J lost 4 bases, with 17 bases between them.